These 21 T cell receptor beta chains share one sample of origin, sequenced in a study of CD8 T cells in ankylosing spondylitis (dated by TCRdb to the late 2010s). The library was produced with 5' RACE. For sequencing, an Illumina HiSeq 2500 was employed. The public reads were quality trimmed at Q25 with fastp and then assembled into clones with MiXCR by TCRdb, keeping productive beta chains. For every CDR3 protein sequence, its rows merge into one entry that carries the most common genes and DNA. The sample yields roughly 150,000 distinct CDR3 sequences; roughly 30% were counted once. 5.5% to 7.5% of the sample goes to the ten largest clones. The sequenced material came from synovial fluid, either unsorted or a sorted T cell fraction (not recorded which). These receptors were taken from a male donor with ankylosing spondylitis.

The chain uses TRBV6-2 or TRBV6-3 and TRBJ2-7, with D perhaps assigned TRBD1 or TRBD2 (5 bases each). Trimming shortened V by 2 bases and J by 0 bases, and 8 bases separated the two germline ends. Germline V gene data show CDR1 as MNHEY and CDR2 as SVGEGT. The CDR3 has 14 amino acids. The DNA for the CDR3 is TGTGCCAGCAGTTACCGGGGCAACTCCTACGAGCAGTACTTC. This gives the protein CASSYRGNSYEQYF.

This clonotype was observed at least ten times. The chain couples TRBV18 to TRBJ2-7, with 12 bases identical to TRBD2. This CDR3 has 16 amino acids. V trimming: 2 bases; J trimming: 6 bases; junction bases outside the gene matches: 8. The V gene's germline CDR1 is KGHSH and CDR2 LQKENI. The CDR3 sequence: CASSPKETSGSGEQYF. Written as DNA, the CDR3 is TGTGCCAGCTCACCAAAAGAGACTAGCGGGAGTGGCGAGCAGTACTTC.

This clonotype was counted a single time. This rearrangement joins TRBV7-2 to TRBJ2-7, with TRBD2 identical over 11 bases. With 5 bases clipped from V and 3 bases from J, the junction kept 6 bases outside the gene matches. CDR3 length equals 15 residues. CDR1 SGHTA and CDR2 FQGNSA come from the germline V gene. CDR3 protein: CASSTGLADHYEQYF. The CDR3 DNA sequence: TGTGCCAGCAGCACGGGACTAGCGGACCACTACGAGCAGTACTTC.

This clonotype was seen repeatedly, ten times or more. V gene TRBV27 combines with J gene TRBJ2-2, with D perhaps matching TRBD1 or TRBD2 (5 bases each). The V gene lost 5 bases and the J gene lost 1 base, with 8 bases spanning the gap. Per the germline V gene, CDR1 is MNHEY and CDR2 is SMNVEV (reference sequence). The CDR3 contains 14 residues. Here the CDR3 reads CASSEGLNTGELFF. The CDR3 nucleotides are TGTGCCAGCAGTGAGGGGTTGAACACCGGGGAGCTGTTTTTT.

This clonotype was seen only a few times. The genes are TRBV12-3 or TRBV12-4 and TRBJ1-1; D might be TRBD1 (6 bases). The ends were cut back, 5 bases at V and 5 bases at J, with 9 bases in the middle. The CDR3 covers 12 residues. Here the CDR3 DNA reads TGTGCCAGCAGTATCAGGGGAACTGAAGCTTTCTTT. Protein product: CASSIRGTEAFF.

This clonotype occurred many times. This chain connects TRBV14 to TRBJ1-1; the D gene is possibly TRBD1 (5 bases). CDR1 is SGHDN and CDR2 is FVKESK in the germline V gene. This CDR3 region has 13 residues. V lost 6 bases to trimming and J lost 2 bases, with 10 bases between them. CDR3 DNA sequence: TGTGCCAGCAGTTGGCAGGGCAACACTGAAGCTTTCTTT. Translation gives CASSWQGNTEAFF.

The chain employs TRBV27 and TRBJ1-5; TRBD1 is a possible D gene (5 bases). Trimming took 8 bases from V and 5 from J, leaving 16 bases between them. Germline CDR1 reads MNHEY; CDR2 reads SMNVEV (reference sequence). CDR3 length equals 14 residues. CDR3 nucleotide sequence: TGTGCCAGCGGGATTCCGGGACCGTATCAGCCCCAGCATTTT. It encodes CASGIPGPYQPQHF.

The chain links TRBV21-1 to TRBJ2-2. TRBV21-1 is deemed a pseudogene. The length of the CDR3 is 15 residues. CDR3: CASSKVRRNTGELFF. In DNA, the CDR3 is TGTGCCAGCAGCAAAGTTAGGAGGAACACCGGGGAGCTGTTTTTT.

This clonotype was seen a handful of times. This sequence joins TRBV2 and TRBJ2-1, with TRBD1 matching 9 bases. Germline V CDR1 and CDR2: SNHLY, FYNNEI. This CDR3 contains 16 residues. V lost 6 bases, J lost 1 base, and 7 bases stayed unmatched. CDR3 region: CASSNTGGWSYNEQFF. The CDR3 nucleotides read TGTGCCAGCAGCAACACAGGGGGCTGGTCCTACAATGAGCAGTTCTTC.

This chain joins TRBV20-1 and TRBJ1-2, with D unclear. Trimming stripped 1 base from V and 4 bases from J, with 10 bases between. The CDR3 contains 13 residues. Germline CDR1 DFQATT, CDR2 SNEGSKA (reference sequence). CDR3 amino acids: CSARGGISYGYTF. As DNA, the CDR3 is TGCAGTGCTAGAGGTGGAATAAGCTATGGCTACACCTTC.

V and J are TRBV9 and TRBJ2-7; D is unresolved. There are 13 residues in the CDR3. Germline lookup yields CDR1 SGDLS and CDR2 YYNGEE. V was trimmed by 0 bases and J by 3 bases, leaving 7 bases between them. The CDR3 bases are TGTGCCAGCAGCGTAGCCCCAAGCTACGAGCAGTACTTC. The encoded protein is CASSVAPSYEQYF. The full variable domain, with the rest looked up from reference TRBV9 and TRBJ2-7, is DSGVTQTPKHLITATGQRVTLRCSPRSGDLSVYWYQQSLDQGLQFLIQYYNGEERAKGNILERFSAQQFPDLHSELNLSSLELGDSALYFCASSVAPSYEQYFGPGTRLTVT.

The chain links TRBV9 to TRBJ1-6; D is undetermined. The germline V and J ends were trimmed by 0 bases and 6 bases, with 7 bases remaining between them. CDR1 is SGDLS, CDR2 YYNGEE, per germline. This CDR3 has 14 amino acids. The CDR3 region is CASSVDDRNSPLHF. For the CDR3, the DNA is TGTGCCAGCAGCGTAGATGACCGTAATTCACCCCTCCACTTT.

In its sample, this clonotype was seen many times. The rearrangement links TRBV3-1 to TRBJ2-3; D may be TRBD2 (5 bases). Looked up from germline, CDR1 is LGHDT and CDR2 is YNNKEL (reference sequence). Trimming pared 4 bases from V and 1 base from J, leaving 9 bases between. This CDR3 contains 14 residues. This chain's CDR3 is CASSPSRGTDTQYF. The CDR3 DNA reads as TGTGCCAGCAGCCCCTCGCGGGGCACAGATACGCAGTATTTT.

The chain recombines TRBV18 with TRBJ2-2, with D tentatively TRBD1 or TRBD2 (5 bases each). V was trimmed by 1 base and J by 1 base, leaving 10 bases between them. Germline V CDR1 and CDR2: KGHSH, LQKENI. The CDR3 is 16 residues long. CDR3 amino acids: CASSPRDGLNTGELFF. The CDR3 nucleotides are TGTGCCAGCTCACCACGGGACGGACTGAACACCGGGGAGCTGTTTTTT. Full variable domain (rest looked up from reference TRBV18 and TRBJ2-2): NAGVMQNPRHLVRRRGQEARLRCSPMKGHSHVYWYRQLPEEGLKFMVYLQKENIIDESGMPKERFSAEFPKEGPSILRIQQVVRGDSAAYFCASSPRDGLNTGELFFGEGSRLTVL.

This clonotype was seen ten or more times. This chain uses TRBV6-2 or TRBV6-3 with TRBJ1-4; D ambiguous. The CDR3 consists of 14 residues. CDR1 and CDR2 (germline): MNHEY, SVGEGT. V lost 6 bases and J 6 bases, leaving 14 bases between the germline ends. The CDR3 spells CASSPSSPHEKLFF. The CDR3 DNA is TGTGCCAGCAGCCCGAGCTCACCCCATGAAAAACTGTTTTTT.

This clonotype was seen a few times. The genes are TRBV12-3 or TRBV12-4 and TRBJ2-1; D is perhaps TRBD1 (5 bases). The V end lost 2 bases, the J end lost 8 bases, and 13 bases lay between the germline ends. The CDR3 consists of 14 residues. CDR3 nucleotides: TGTGCCAGCAGTTTAAGGCAGGGAACCGATGAGCAGTTCTTC. Its translation is CASSLRQGTDEQFF.

The chain combines TRBV7-9 with TRBJ1-1, with TRBD1 matching 11 bases. There are 16 residues in the CDR3. V lost 6 bases, J lost 3 bases, and 9 bases stayed unmatched. Germline CDR1 SEHNR, CDR2 FQNEAQ (reference sequence). CDR3 loop: CASSPRDRGGHTEAFF. Here the CDR3 DNA reads TGTGCCAGCAGTCCCCGGGACAGGGGGGGCCACACTGAAGCTTTCTTT.

The V and J genes are TRBV29-1 and TRBJ2-7; a weak D match, TRBD1 (6 bases). The CDR3 runs 12 residues. Per germline, CDR1 SQVTM and CDR2 ANQGSEA. Trimming shortened V by 5 bases and J by 5 bases, and 13 bases separated the two germline ends. The CDR3 bases are TGCAGCGTTCGGCAGGGGTCCGACGAGCAGTACTTC. This gives the protein CSVRQGSDEQYF.

This clonotype was counted ten times or more. The genes are TRBV28 and TRBJ1-3; D gene uncertain. The CDR3 spans 13 residues. Germline values: CDR1 MDHEN, CDR2 SYDVKM. With 2 bases removed from V and 3 bases from J, the gap between germline ends came to 5 bases. This CDR3 is CASSLTFGNTIYF. CDR3 bases: TGTGCCAGCAGTTTAACCTTTGGAAACACCATATATTTT.

V usage is TRBV6-2 or TRBV6-3 and J usage is TRBJ2-6; D ambiguous. The CDR3 loop spans 15 amino acids. Germline V gene lookup returns CDR1 MNHEY and CDR2 SVGEGT. V shed 5 bases and J shed 0 bases, with 8 bases lying between them. CDR3 sequence reads: CASSPISSGANVLTF. For the CDR3, the DNA is TGTGCCAGCAGTCCAATAAGCTCTGGGGCCAACGTCCTGACTTTC.

This clonotype was counted only a few times. The V gene is TRBV11-2, the J gene TRBJ2-5; D call uncertain. The germline V and J ends were trimmed by 0 bases and 4 bases, with 3 bases remaining between them. CDR1 and CDR2 from the germline V gene are SGHAT and FQNNGV. This CDR3 is built from 12 residues. CDR3 sequence (DNA): TGTGCCAGCAGCTTAGATCGAGAGACCCAGTACTTC. Translated: CASSLDRETQYF.